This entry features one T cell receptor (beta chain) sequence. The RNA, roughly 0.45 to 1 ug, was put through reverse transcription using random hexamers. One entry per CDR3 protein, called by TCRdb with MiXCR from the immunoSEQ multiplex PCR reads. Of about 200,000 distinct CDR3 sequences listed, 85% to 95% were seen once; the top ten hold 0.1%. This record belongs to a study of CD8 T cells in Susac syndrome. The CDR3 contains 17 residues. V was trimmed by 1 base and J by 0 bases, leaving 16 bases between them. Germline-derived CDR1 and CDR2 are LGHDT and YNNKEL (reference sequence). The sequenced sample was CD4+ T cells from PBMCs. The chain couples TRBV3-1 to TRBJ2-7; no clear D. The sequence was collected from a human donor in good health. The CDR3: CASSQASRQRPSYEQYF. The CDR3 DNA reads TGTGCCAGCAGCCAAGCTTCGAGACAACGGCCCTCCTACGAGCAGTACTTC.